The 9 T cell receptor beta chains below all came from one sample that was sequenced in a study of blood T cells in healthy people across ages. Together with a sample-barcoded 5' primer, a J-beta primer mix was included in a second PCR lasting roughly 6 to 12 cycles. In TCRdb, the 5' RACE reads were re-called with MiXCR into one record per CDR3 protein. Counted here are hundreds of thousands of distinct CDR3 sequences, roughly 31% occurring once; the ten biggest clones make up about 15%. Sequencing input: blood. All receptors come from a woman older than 75 in good health.

V usage is TRBV11-1 and J usage is TRBJ2-1; 9 bases line up with TRBD1. The V and J ends lost 5 bases and 6 bases, in that order; junction bases with no gene match: 5. The CDR3 has 14 amino acids. In germline, CDR1 is SGHAT, CDR2 FQDESV (reference sequence). This CDR3 is CASSRDRVGNEQFF. CDR3 DNA: TGTGCCAGCAGCCGGGACAGGGTTGGCAATGAGCAGTTCTTC.

This clonotype showed up many times. The chain joins TRBV20-1 to TRBJ2-7; D is perhaps TRBD1 (6 bases). Germline-derived CDR1 and CDR2 are DFQATT and SNEGSKA (reference sequence). The CDR3 length is 14 residues. Trimming stripped 6 bases from V and 3 bases from J, with 18 bases between. As DNA, the CDR3 is TGCAGTGCCCTCGACCTGACAGGTAGCTACGAGCAGTACTTC. This gives the protein CSALDLTGSYEQYF.

The sample holds many counts of this clonotype. The chain carries TRBV12-3 or TRBV12-4 and TRBJ2-6; the D gene is possibly TRBD1 (6 bases). V dropped 7 bases and J dropped 0 bases, with 10 bases sitting between them. This CDR3 is built from 15 residues. CDR3 sequence reads: CASKEGHSGANVLTF. The CDR3 coding sequence is TGTGCCAGCAAAGAGGGACACTCTGGGGCCAACGTCCTGACTTTC.

This clonotype occurred many times. The CDR3 region has the DNA TGTGCCAGCCGCTCGGGACAGGGGCGAACTGGCTACACCTTC. Translation: CASRSGQGRTGYTF. J is TRBJ1-2 and V is TRBV5-4; 10 bases fit TRBD1. J was trimmed by 7 bases and V by 7 bases; bases with no gene match: 10. Germline CDR1 is SGHNT and CDR2 is YYREEE (reference sequence). This CDR3 region has 14 residues.

In its sample, this clonotype was seen many times. V usage is TRBV6-5 and J usage is TRBJ1-2; 7 positions agree with TRBD1. The CDR3 sequence is 13 residues long. V shed 10 bases, J shed 1 base, and the junction held 6 bases outside the gene matches. Germline V gene data show CDR1 as MNHEY and CDR2 as SVGAGI. Here the CDR3 reads CATWDSLNYGYTF. The CDR3 DNA reads TGTGCCACATGGGACAGCCTTAACTATGGCTACACCTTC.

This clonotype was seen many times. The rearrangement uses TRBV5-1 and TRBJ2-3; 13 bases map to TRBD2. Germline V gene lookup returns CDR1 SGHRS and CDR2 YFSETQ. Germline trimming cut 5 bases from V and 4 bases from J; bases unmatched to any gene: 10. The CDR3 has 17 amino acids. In DNA, the CDR3 is TGCGCCAGCAGTTCCGGGACTAGCGGGATAGGGGCAGATACGCAGTATTTT. It encodes CASSSGTSGIGADTQYF.

This clonotype was observed many times. The chain recombines TRBV7-8 with TRBJ2-7; unclear D gene. With 1 base removed from V and 7 bases from J, the gap between germline ends came to 5 bases. The CDR3 runs 11 residues. Germline CDR1 is SGHVS and CDR2 is FQNEAQ. The CDR3 sequence is CASSLVREQYF. The CDR3 DNA reads as TGTGCCAGCAGCTTAGTACGGGAGCAGTACTTC.

A note on this clonotype: This may arise from a read error, as a much more abundant clone is one base away. The gene calls are TRBV6-6 and TRBJ1-2; weak D call: TRBD1 (5 bases). The CDR3 sequence is 15 residues long. In germline, CDR1 is MNHNY, CDR2 SVGAGI (reference sequence). In DNA, the CDR3 is TGTGCCGGCAGTTACTCGCCGGGGCACGGCTATGGCTACACCTTC. Amino acid sequence: CAGSYSPGHGYGYTF.

This clonotype has ten or more counts. This chain links TRBV3-1 with TRBJ2-3; 7 nucleotides match TRBD2. Per germline, CDR1 LGHDT and CDR2 YNNKEL (reference sequence). Trimming at V came to 0 bases and at J to 0 bases, leaving 9 bases not matched to a gene. The CDR3 consists of 18 residues. The CDR3 sequence is CASSQEGRDATSTDTQYF. In nucleotides, the CDR3 is TGTGCCAGCAGCCAAGAGGGGAGGGACGCAACTAGCACAGATACGCAGTATTTT.